This T cell receptor (beta chain) was recorded in a study of technical replicates of blood from a handful of donors. The junction had 10 bases not matched to a gene; V was cut back by 2 bases and J by 1 base. This CDR3 has 17 amino acids. Per germline, CDR1 PRHDT and CDR2 FYEKMQ (reference sequence). Libraries were prepared by immunoSEQ multiplex PCR; TCRdb keeps only in-frame clonotypes and omits some of them. This table holds about 88,000 clones, roughly 92% found once. This receptor was obtained from a human donor in good health. Sequencing was carried out using T cells isolated from PBMCs. The chain couples TRBV13 to TRBJ1-1; 7 bases align to TRBD1. The CDR3 nucleotides are TGTGCCAGCAGCTTACGCCCAGGGGGACACTGGAACACTGAAGCTTTCTTT. Its translation: CASSLRPGGHWNTEAFF.